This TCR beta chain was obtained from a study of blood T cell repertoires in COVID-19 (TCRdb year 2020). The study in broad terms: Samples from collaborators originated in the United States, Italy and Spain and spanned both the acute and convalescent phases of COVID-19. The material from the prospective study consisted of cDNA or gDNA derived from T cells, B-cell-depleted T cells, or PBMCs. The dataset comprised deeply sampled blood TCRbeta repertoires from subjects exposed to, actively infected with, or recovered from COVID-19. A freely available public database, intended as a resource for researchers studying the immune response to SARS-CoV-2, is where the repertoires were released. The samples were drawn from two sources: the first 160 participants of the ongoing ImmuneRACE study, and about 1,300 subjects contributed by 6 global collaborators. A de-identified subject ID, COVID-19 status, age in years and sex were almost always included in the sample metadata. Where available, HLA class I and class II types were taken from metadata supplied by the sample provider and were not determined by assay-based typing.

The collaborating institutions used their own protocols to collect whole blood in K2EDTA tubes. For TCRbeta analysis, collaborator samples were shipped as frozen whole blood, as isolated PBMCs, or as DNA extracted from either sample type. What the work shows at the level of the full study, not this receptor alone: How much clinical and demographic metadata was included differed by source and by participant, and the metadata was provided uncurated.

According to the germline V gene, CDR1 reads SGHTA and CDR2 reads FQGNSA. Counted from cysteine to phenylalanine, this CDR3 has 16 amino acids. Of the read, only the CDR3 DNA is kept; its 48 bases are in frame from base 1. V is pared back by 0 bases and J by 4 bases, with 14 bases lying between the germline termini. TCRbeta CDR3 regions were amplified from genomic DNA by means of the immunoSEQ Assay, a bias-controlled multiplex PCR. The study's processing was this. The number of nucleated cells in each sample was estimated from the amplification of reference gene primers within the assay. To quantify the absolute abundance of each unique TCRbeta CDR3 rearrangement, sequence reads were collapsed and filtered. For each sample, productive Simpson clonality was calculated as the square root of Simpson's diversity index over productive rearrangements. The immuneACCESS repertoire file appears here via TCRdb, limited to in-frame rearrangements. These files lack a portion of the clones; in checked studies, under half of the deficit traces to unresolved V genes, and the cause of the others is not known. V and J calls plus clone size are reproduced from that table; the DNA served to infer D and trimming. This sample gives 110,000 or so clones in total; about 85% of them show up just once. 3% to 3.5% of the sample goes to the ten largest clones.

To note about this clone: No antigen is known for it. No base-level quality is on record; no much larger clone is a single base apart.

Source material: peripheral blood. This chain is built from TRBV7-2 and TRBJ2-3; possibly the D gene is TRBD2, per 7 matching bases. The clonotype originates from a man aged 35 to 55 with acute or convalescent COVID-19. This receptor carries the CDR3 CASSLAGGQVADTQYF. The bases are TGTGCCAGCAGCTTAGCGGGGGGGCAAGTGGCAGATACGCAGTATTTT.